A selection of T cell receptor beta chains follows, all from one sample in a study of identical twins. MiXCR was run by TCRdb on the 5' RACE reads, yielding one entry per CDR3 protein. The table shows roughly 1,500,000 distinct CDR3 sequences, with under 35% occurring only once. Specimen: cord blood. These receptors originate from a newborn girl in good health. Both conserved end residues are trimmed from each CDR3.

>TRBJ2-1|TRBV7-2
ASSLVVDFYNEQF
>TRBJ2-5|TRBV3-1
ASSQVRGWVKETQY
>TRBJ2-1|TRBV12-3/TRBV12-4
ATGGSLSSYNGQF
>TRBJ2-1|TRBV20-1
SARDFSLAVAYNEQF
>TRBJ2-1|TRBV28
ASRLVSYNEQF
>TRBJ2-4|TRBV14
ASSQRGPIWNIQY
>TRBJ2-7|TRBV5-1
ASTRDRAYNEQY
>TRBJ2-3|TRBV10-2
ASSRIRGVTDTQY
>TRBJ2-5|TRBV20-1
SARPGQGRNEQY
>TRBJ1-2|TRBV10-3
AISELESGESGYT
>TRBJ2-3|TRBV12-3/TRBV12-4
ASSLRGGSDTQY
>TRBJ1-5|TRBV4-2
ASSSQVTSNQPQH
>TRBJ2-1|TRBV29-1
SVGGTSGKMGVYNEQF
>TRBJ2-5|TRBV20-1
SARPYRKETQY
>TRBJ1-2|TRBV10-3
AISARVRDSGPIYGYT
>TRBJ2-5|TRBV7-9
ASSAGQYQETQY
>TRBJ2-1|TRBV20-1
SARDSRPHYNEQF
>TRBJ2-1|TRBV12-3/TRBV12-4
ASSLAIRGLEQF
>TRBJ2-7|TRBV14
ASSQDPWTDYEQY
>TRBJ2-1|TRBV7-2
ASSSRTSDPYNEQF
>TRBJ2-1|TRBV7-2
ASSLWGEAYNEQF
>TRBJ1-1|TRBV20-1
SARFAGAYTEAF